The T cell receptor (beta chain) under discussion was sequenced for a study of blood T cells in healthy people across ages. Next came a second PCR, run for about 6 to 12 cycles, which used a sample-barcoded 5' primer along with a J-beta primer mix. Per sample, CDR3-containing paired-end reads numbered at least 2.5 million. MiXCR, applied by TCRdb to the 5' RACE reads, yields one record per CDR3 protein. The sample lists fewer than 1,200,000 distinct CDR3 sequences, 20% to 25% seen once, with around 0.7% in the top ten. Germline values: CDR1 SEHNR, CDR2 FQNEAQ (reference sequence). V lost 0 bases and J 0 bases, leaving 13 bases between the germline ends. This CDR3 comprises 17 residues. Study observations and caveats: Roughly linearly, TCR beta diversity per million T cells fell as age increased.

As concerns this clonotype: The antigen is not known.

These same data were also listed under a study on T cells of mothers and their children.

The sequencing sample was made of blood. The V call is TRBV7-9, the J call TRBJ2-3; D uncertain. The TCR sequence derives from a girl aged 2 to 9 in good health. The CDR3 sequence is CASSLASPSPSTDTQYF. In DNA form, the CDR3 reads TGTGCCAGCAGCTTAGCATCCCCCAGTCCTAGCACAGATACGCAGTATTTT.